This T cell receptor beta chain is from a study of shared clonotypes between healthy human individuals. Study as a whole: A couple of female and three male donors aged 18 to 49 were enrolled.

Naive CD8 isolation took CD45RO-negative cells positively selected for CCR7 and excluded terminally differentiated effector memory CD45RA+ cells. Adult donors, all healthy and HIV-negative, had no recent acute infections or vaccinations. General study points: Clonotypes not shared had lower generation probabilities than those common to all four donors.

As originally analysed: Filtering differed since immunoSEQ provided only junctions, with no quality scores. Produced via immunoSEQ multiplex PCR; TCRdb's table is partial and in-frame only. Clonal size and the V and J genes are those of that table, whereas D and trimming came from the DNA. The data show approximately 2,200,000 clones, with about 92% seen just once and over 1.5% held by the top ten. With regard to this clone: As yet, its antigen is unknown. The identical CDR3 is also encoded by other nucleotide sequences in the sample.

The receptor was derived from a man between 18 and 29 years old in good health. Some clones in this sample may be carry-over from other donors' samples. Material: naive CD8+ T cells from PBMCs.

The CDR3 nucleotides are TGTGCCAGCAGCTTGGACGGTTACAATGAGCAGTTCTTC. It specifies CASSLDGYNEQFF. This chain uses TRBV7-9 with TRBJ2-1; D gene ambiguous. Germline V lookup: CDR1 SEHNR, CDR2 FQNEAQ (reference sequence). V was clipped by 3 bases and J by 4 bases, with 7 bases between them. CDR3 length: 13 amino acids.